This entry lists 2 T cell receptor beta chains sequenced from one sample in a study of T-cell reconstitution after alpha-beta-depleted transplantation in children. The TCRbeta library was prepared with unique molecular identifiers. Each CDR3 protein is one row after TCRdb ran MiXCR on the PCR reads. The data show about 120,000 distinct CDR3 sequences, 23% seen once. Sequenced material: PBMCs, mostly from graft donor cells, taken 180 days after TCRalphabeta/CD19-depleted stem cell transplant. Receptors were obtained from a male patient aged 2-15 years who had a stem cell transplant for chronic granulomatous disease, so the T cells may come from the graft donor.

This clonotype was counted a few times. The V gene is TRBV20-1, the J gene TRBJ2-7; 7 bases fit TRBD2. The CDR3 runs to 14 residues. Germline assignment: CDR1 DFQATT and CDR2 SNEGSKA (reference sequence). V lost 1 base, J lost 2 bases, and 5 bases stayed unmatched. CDR3 DNA sequence: TGCAGTGCTAGAGTCAGCGGGATCCCCTACGAGCAGTACTTC. It specifies CSARVSGIPYEQYF.

The V gene is TRBV9, the J gene TRBJ2-1; possible D gene TRBD2, 5 bases. The germline V gene has CDR1 SGDLS and CDR2 YYNGEE. The CDR3 is 12 residues long. Trimming took off 3 bases at V and 9 bases at J, with 10 bases between the two ends. This chain's CDR3 is CASSGSGSEQFF. CDR3 DNA: TGTGCCAGCAGCGGATCGGGGAGTGAGCAGTTCTTC.